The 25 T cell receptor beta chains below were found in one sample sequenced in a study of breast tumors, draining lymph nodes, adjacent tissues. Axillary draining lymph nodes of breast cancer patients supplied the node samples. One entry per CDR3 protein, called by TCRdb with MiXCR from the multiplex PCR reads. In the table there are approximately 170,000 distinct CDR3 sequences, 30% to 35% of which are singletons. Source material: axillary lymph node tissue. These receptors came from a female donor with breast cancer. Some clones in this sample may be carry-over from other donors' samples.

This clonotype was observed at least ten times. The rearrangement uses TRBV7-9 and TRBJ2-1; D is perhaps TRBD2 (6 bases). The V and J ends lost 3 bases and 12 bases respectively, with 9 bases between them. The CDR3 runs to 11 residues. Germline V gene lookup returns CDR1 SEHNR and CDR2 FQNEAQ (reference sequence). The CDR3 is CASSLGLPQFF. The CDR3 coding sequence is TGTGCCAGCAGCTTGGGACTCCCGCAGTTCTTC.

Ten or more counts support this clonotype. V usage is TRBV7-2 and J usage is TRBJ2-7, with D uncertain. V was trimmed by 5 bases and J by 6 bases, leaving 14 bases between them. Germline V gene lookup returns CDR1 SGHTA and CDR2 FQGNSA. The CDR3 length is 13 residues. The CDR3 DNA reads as TGTGCCAGCAGCCCGATGGGGTTTGGCGAGCAGTACTTC. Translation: CASSPMGFGEQYF.

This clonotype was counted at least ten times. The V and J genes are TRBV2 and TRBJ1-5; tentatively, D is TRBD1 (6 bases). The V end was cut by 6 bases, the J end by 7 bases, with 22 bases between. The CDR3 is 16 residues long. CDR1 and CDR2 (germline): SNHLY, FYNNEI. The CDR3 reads CASREQGNRPGQPQHF. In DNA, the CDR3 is TGTGCCAGCAGGGAACAGGGTAATCGGCCAGGGCAGCCCCAGCATTTT.

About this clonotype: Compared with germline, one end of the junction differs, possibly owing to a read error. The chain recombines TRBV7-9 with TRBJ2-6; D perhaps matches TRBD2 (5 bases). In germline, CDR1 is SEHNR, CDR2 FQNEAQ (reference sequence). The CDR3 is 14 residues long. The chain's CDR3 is CASSLFSGSNTEAF. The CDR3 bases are TGTGCCAGCAGCTTATTCTCGGGAAGCAACACTGAAGCTTTC. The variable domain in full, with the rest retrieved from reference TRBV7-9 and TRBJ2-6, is DTGVSQNPRHKITKRGQNVTFRCDPISEHNRLYWYRQTLGQGPEFLTYFQNEAQLEKSRLLSDRFSAERPKGSFSTLEIQRTEQGDSAMYLCASSLFSGSNTEAFGAGSRLTVL.

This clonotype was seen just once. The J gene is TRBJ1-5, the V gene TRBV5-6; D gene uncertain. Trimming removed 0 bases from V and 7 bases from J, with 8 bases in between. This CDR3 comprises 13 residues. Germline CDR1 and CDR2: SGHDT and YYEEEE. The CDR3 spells CASSLGQAQPQHF. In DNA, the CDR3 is TGTGCCAGCAGCTTGGGGCAGGCCCAGCCCCAGCATTTT.

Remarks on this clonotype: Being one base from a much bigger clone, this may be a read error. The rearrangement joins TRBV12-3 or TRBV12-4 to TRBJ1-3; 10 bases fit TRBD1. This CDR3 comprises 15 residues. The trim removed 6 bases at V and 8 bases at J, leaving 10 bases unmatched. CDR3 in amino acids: CASSPDRGLGDTIYF. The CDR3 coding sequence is TGTGCCAGCAGCCCCGACAGGGGGCTAGGAGACACCATATATTTT.

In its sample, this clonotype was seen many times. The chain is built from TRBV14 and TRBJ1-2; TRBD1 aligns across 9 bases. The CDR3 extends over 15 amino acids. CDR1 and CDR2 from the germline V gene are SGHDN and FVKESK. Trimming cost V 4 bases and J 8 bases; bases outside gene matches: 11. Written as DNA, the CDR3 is TGTGCCAGCAGCCCGATGGGACAGGGATCTGGGGGCTACACCTTC. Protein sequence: CASSPMGQGSGGYTF.

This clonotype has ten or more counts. In DNA form, the CDR3 reads TGCAGTGCTAGAGGTGGAGGAGGGGGCGCAACCTATAATTCACCCCTCCACTTT. It encodes CSARGGGGGATYNSPLHF. The V gene is TRBV20-1, the J gene TRBJ1-6; 7 nucleotides match TRBD1. Germline-derived CDR1 and CDR2 are DFQATT and SNEGSKA (reference sequence). The CDR3 is 18 residues long. The V segment lost 1 base and the J segment 2 bases; nucleotides outside the gene matches: 11.

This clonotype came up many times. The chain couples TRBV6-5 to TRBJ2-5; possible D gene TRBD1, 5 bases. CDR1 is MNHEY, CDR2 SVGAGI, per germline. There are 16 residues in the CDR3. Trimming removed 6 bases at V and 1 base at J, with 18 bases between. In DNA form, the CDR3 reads TGTGCCAGCAGCCTGACAGAATCTTTGTCCCAAGAGACCCAGTACTTC. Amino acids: CASSLTESLSQETQYF.

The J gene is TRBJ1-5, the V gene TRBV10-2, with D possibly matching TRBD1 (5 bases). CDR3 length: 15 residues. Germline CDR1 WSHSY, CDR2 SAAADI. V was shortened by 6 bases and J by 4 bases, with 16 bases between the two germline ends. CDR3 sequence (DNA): TGCGCCAGCAGCGCAGCCGGGACGGGTAATCAGCCCCAGCATTTT. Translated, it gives CASSAAGTGNQPQHF.

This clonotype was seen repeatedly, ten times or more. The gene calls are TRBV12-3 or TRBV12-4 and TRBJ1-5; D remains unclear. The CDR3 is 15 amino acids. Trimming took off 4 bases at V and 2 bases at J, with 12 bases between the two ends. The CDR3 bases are TGTGCCAGCAGTTCAAATCCATGGGGCAATCAGCCCCAGCATTTT. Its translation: CASSSNPWGNQPQHF.

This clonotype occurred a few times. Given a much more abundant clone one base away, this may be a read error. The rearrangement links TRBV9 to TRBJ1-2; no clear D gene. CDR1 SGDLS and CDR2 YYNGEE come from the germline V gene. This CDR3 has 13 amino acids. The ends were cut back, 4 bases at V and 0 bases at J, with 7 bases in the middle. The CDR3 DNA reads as TGTGCCAGCAGCCGGGGTACTAACTATGGCTACACCTTC. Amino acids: CASSRGTNYGYTF.

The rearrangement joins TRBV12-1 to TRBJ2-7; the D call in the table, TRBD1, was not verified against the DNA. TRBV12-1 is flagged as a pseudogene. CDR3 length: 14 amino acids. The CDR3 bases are TGTGCCAGCAGCCGGGGACAGGTAAACTACGAGCAGTACTTC. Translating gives CASSRGQVNYEQYF.

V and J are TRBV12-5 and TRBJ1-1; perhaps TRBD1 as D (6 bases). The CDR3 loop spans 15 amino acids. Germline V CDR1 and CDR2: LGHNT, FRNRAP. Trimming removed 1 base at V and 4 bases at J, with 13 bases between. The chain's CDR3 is CASGLGGGKGTEAFF. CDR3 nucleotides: TGTGCTAGTGGTTTGGGAGGGGGTAAAGGCACTGAAGCTTTCTTT.

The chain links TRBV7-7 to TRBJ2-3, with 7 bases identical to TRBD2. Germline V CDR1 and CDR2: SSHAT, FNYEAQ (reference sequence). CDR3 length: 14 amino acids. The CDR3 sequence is CAISGVGHSDTQYF. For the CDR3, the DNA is TGTGCTATCAGCGGGGTGGGCCATTCAGATACGCAGTATTTT.

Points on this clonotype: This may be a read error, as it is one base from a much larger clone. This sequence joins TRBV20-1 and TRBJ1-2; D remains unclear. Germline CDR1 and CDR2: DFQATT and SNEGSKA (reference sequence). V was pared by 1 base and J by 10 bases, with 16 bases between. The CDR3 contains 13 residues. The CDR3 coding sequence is TGCAGTGCTAGAGGACACTTGGAGTTTGCCTACACCTTC. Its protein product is CSARGHLEFAYTF.

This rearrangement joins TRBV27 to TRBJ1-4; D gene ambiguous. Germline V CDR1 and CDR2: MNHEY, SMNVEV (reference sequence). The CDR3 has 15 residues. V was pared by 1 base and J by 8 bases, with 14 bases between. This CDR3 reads CASSLLASGYEKLFF. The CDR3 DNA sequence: TGTGCCAGCAGTTTATTGGCTAGCGGATACGAAAAACTGTTTTTT. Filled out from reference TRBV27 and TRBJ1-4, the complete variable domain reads EAQVTQNPRYLITVTGKKLTVTCSQNMNHEYMSWYRQDPGLGLRQIYYSMNVEVTDKGDVPEGYKVSRKEKRNFPLILESPSPNQTSLYFCASSLLASGYEKLFFGSGTQLSVL.

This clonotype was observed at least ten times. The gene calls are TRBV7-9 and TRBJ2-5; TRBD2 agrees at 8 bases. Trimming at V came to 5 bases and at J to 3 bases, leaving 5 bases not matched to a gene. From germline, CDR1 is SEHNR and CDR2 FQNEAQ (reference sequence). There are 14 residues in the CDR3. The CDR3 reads CASSERGRKETQYF. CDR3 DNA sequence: TGTGCCAGCAGCGAGCGGGGGAGGAAAGAGACCCAGTACTTC.

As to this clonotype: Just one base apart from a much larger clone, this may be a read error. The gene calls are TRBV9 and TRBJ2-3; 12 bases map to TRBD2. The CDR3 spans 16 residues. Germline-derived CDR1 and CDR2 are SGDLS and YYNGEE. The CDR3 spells CASGVGLAGGEDTQYF. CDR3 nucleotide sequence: TGTGCCAGCGGCGTAGGCCTAGCGGGAGGGGAAGATACGCAGTATTTT.

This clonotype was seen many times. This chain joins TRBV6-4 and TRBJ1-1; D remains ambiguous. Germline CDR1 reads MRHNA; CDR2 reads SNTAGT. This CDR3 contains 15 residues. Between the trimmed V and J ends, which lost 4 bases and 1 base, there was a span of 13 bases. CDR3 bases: TGTGCCAGCAGTGTTGTGGGCACTCGGAACACTGAAGCTTTCTTT. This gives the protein CASSVVGTRNTEAFF.

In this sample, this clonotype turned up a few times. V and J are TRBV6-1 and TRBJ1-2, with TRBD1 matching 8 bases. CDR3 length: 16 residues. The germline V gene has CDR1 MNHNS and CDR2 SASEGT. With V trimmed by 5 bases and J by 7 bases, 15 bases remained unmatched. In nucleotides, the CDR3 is TGTGCCAGCAGTCTCGACCCGGGACAGGTTATTAGTGGCTACACCTTC. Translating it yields CASSLDPGQVISGYTF.

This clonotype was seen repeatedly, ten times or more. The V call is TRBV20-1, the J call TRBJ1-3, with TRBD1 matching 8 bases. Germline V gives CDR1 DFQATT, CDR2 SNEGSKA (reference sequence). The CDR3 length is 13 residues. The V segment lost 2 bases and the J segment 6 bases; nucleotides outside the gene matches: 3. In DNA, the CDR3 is TGCAGTGCTAGACCACAGGGGGTAAACACCATATATTTT. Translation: CSARPQGVNTIYF.

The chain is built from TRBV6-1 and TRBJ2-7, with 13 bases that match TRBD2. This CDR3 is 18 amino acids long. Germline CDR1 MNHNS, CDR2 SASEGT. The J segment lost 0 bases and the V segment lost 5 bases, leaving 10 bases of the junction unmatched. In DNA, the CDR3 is TGTGCCAGCAGTCATGGAGGACTAGCGGGAGACCGCTCCTACGAGCAGTACTTC. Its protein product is CASSHGGLAGDRSYEQYF.

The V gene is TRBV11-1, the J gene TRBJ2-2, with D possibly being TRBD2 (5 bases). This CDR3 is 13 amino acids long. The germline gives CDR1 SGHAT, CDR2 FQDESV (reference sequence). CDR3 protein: CARARGNTGELFF. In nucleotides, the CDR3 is TGTGCTAGGGCTCGGGGGAACACCGGGGAGCTGTTTTTT.

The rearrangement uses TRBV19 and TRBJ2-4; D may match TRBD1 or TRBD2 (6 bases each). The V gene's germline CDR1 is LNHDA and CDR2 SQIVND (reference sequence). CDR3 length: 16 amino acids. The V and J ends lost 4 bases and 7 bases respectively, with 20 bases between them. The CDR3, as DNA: TGTGCCAGTAGTAGGGTGGGGGGCAGTACACAGAACATTCAGTACTTC. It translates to CASSRVGGSTQNIQYF.